The 5 T cell receptor beta chains presented below share a single source sample, sequenced in a study of cytomegalovirus exposure and HLA in healthy donors. With 60 Vbeta and 13 Jbeta primers, the PCR was carried out. Using immunoSEQ multiplex PCR, the repertoire was profiled, and TCRdb retains in-frame clones only, with some absent. The repertoire has some 140,000 clones, about 76% of them found once; the top ten carry less than 10%. Sequenced input: PBMCs. Receptors originate from a man aged 30 to 45 in good health and CMV-seropositive.

This rearrangement joins TRBV30 to TRBJ2-1; 7 bases match TRBD1. The CDR3 runs to 15 residues. V was pared by 2 bases and J by 5 bases, with 9 bases of the junction left unmatched. The germline gives CDR1 GTSNPN, CDR2 SVGIG (reference sequence). The CDR3 DNA sequence: TGTGCCTGGAGTATCACAGGGGCCCCTAACAATGAGCAGTTCTTC. This codes for CAWSITGAPNNEQFF.

CDR3 protein: CASSPGTGAGANVLTF. The DNA for the CDR3 is TGTGCCAGCTCACCGGGGACAGGGGCTGGGGCCAACGTCCTGACTTTC. J is TRBJ2-6 and V is TRBV18, with 10 nucleotides matching TRBD1. CDR1 is KGHSH and CDR2 is LQKENI in the germline V gene. V shed 3 bases, J shed 2 bases, and the junction held 1 base outside the gene matches. The CDR3 has 16 amino acids.

CDR3 sequence reads: CASRGGSTEAFF. The CDR3 coding sequence is TGTGCCAGCAGGGGGGGTAGCACTGAAGCTTTCTTT. The chain couples TRBV7-2 to TRBJ1-1, with a weak D call TRBD1 (5 bases). The CDR3 is 12 amino acids. Germline CDR1 SGHTA, CDR2 FQGNSA. Trimming removed 6 bases at V and 4 bases at J, with 9 bases between. The full variable domain, with the rest looked up from reference TRBV7-2 and TRBJ1-1, is GAGVSQSPSNKVTEKGKDVELRCDPISGHTALYWYRQSLGQGLEFLIYFQGNSAPDKSGLPSDRFSAERTGGSVSTLTIQRTQQEDSAVYLCASRGGSTEAFFGQGTRLTVV.

This chain uses TRBV9 with TRBJ1-2; 7 bases are shared with TRBD1. Germline lookup yields CDR1 SGDLS and CDR2 YYNGEE. J was trimmed by 2 bases and V by 0 bases; bases with no gene match: 4. This CDR3 region has 15 residues. DNA of the CDR3: TGTGCCAGCAGCGTAGCTACGGGACAGAACTATGGCTACACCTTC. Translation: CASSVATGQNYGYTF.

The chain combines TRBV27 with TRBJ2-5, with D perhaps matching TRBD2 (5 bases). Germline values: CDR1 MNHEY, CDR2 SMNVEV (reference sequence). The CDR3 loop spans 17 amino acids. Trimming stripped 7 bases from V and 5 bases from J, with 26 bases between. CDR3 in DNA: TGTGCCAGCAAATCATCCGGGCTAGCTGTTTCGCGGGAGACCCAGTACTTC. The encoded protein is CASKSSGLAVSRETQYF.